The clone carrying this TCR beta chain was picked up one time. Since a much larger clone is just one base distant, this may be a read error. Unique molecular identifiers were incorporated when the TCRbeta library was constructed. TCRdb independently ran MiXCR on the PCR reads; one entry per CDR3 protein. The data show 300,000 to 400,000 distinct CDR3 sequences, around 15% seen once. The CDR3 extends over 12 amino acids. The data belong to a study of T-cell reconstitution after alpha-beta-depleted transplantation in children. This specimen was PBMCs, mostly from graft donor cells, taken 360 days after TCRalphabeta/CD19-depleted stem cell transplant. This rearrangement joins TRBV12-3 or TRBV12-4 to TRBJ2-3; TRBD2 is a possible D gene (6 bases). This clonotype originated in a male patient aged 2 to 9 who had a stem cell transplant for acute lymphoblastic leukemia, so the T cells may come from the graft donor. Here the CDR3 reads CASKAGPDAQYF. CDR3 sequence (DNA): TGTGCCAGTAAAGCGGGTCCAGATGCGCAGTATTTT.